There are many counts of the clone carrying this T cell receptor beta chain. Its cognate antigen is unknown. CDR3-region Arm-PCR and iRepertoire HTBI primers produced the TCR beta libraries. TCRdb re-called the multiplex PCR reads through MiXCR, storing one row per CDR3 protein. The top ten clones hold roughly 9.7% of a sample with about 540,000 distinct CDR3 sequences, about 13% of them seen once. Time point denoted: newly diagnosed GD, antithyroid drugs for less than 3 months. PBMCs were the source of the RNA used for TCR sequencing. This sample is drawn from a study of regulatory T cells in long-lasting Graves disease. Germline CDR1 ENHRY, CDR2 SYGVKD. V lost 2 bases to trimming and J lost 0 bases, with 8 bases between them. The CDR3 length is 15 residues. Study results and caveats: Blood alone, not thyroid tissue, was studied.

Another study also made use of these data, one on T cells in Graves' hyperthyroidism and ophthalmopathy. From that paper: Stable Graves' hyperthyroidism denoted no ophthalmopathy progression over 18 months.

The TCR was taken from a man in his thirties or forties with Graves disease. The input for sequencing was peripheral blood mononuclear cells (PBMCs), taken at new diagnosis, from a patient treated with antithyroid drugs. The rearrangement links TRBV10-3 to TRBJ2-1; a possible D gene is TRBD1 (5 bases). The CDR3 DNA is TGTGCCATCAGTGAGGGGGCGAGCTCCTACAATGAGCAGTTCTTC. Protein sequence: CAISEGASSYNEQFF.